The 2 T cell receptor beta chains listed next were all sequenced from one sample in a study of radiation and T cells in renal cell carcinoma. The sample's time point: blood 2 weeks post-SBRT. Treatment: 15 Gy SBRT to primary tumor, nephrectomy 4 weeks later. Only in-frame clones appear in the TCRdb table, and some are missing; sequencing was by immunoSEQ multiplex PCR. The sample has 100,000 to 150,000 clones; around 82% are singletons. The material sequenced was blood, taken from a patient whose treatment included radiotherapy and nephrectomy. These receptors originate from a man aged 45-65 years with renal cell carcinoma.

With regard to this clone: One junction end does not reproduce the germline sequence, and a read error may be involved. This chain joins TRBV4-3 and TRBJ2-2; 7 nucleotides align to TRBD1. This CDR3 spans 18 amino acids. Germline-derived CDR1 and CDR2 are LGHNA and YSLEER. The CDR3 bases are TGCGCCAGCAGCAAAGATTGGACCACAGGGGTTAGGACCGGGGAGCTGTTTTTT. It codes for CASSKDWTTGVRTGELFF.

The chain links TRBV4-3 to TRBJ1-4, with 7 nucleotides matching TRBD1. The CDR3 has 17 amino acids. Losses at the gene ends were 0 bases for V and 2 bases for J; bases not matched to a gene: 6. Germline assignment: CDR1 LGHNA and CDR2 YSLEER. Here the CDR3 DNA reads TGCGCCAGCAGCCAAGATACAGGGGTTGACACTAATGAAAAACTGTTTTTT. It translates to CASSQDTGVDTNEKLFF.